A single T cell receptor (beta chain) is shown here with its context. The antigen is not known. Libraries were prepared by immunoSEQ multiplex PCR; TCRdb keeps only in-frame clonotypes and omits some of them. This table has about 270,000 clones, almost 95% appearing once. The V gene's germline CDR1 is KGHSH and CDR2 LQKENI. The J segment lost 0 bases and the V segment lost 5 bases, leaving 2 bases of the junction unmatched. This CDR3 spans 15 amino acids. The entry originates in a study of T cell responses to AZD1222 COVID-19 vaccine. Study findings and constraints: Vaccine-related CD4 TCRs covered spike, predominating at 160-218 and 743-854. Nearly half of unique spike-specific TCRs reportedly avoided B.1.351 and B.1.1.7 mutated regions.

The genes are TRBV18 and TRBJ2-4, with 9 bases aligning to TRBD1. The sequence was collected from an adult who received the AZD1222 COVID-19 vaccine. This specimen consisted of peripheral blood, obtained 28 days after the second AZD1222 dose. The CDR3 sequence: CASSGQGTAKNIQYF. CDR3 in DNA: TGTGCCAGCTCAGGACAGGGGACAGCCAAAAACATTCAGTACTTC.